This T cell receptor beta chain originates from a study of Ad26.COV2.S vaccination and SARS-CoV-2 variants. Notes on the study in general: Researchers cautioned that TCR breadth and depth analyses may have underestimated total T cell responses. Among vaccine recipients, spike-specific TCR breadth exceeded that of placebo recipients.

This clone appeared once. Antigen unknown. Assay used: immunoSEQ multiplex PCR; TCRdb lists only in-frame clones, some missing. The data contain about 480,000 clones, about 83% of them singletons. As for treatment: roughly 19 received Ad26.COV2.S at low or high dose, single or two shots; several received placebo; per-sample allocation not given. Sampling took place 63 days after the first vaccine or placebo injection. Germline CDR1 LNHDA, CDR2 SQIVND (reference sequence). V was clipped by 5 bases and J by 4 bases, with 12 bases between them. This CDR3 region has 13 residues. The source was peripheral blood, collected in a trial of Ad26.COV2.S vaccine versus placebo. The V gene is TRBV19, the J gene TRBJ2-7; D is possibly TRBD2 (6 bases). This clonotype was sampled from a person aged 18 to 65 who received the Ad26.COV2.S COVID-19 vaccine or a placebo. The CDR3 region is CASSLGGRYEQYF. Here the CDR3 DNA reads TGTGCCAGTAGTCTTGGTGGGAGGTACGAGCAGTACTTC.